Listed below are T cell receptor beta chains from one sample, sequenced in a study of cytotoxic CD8 clonotypes in ibrutinib-treated CLL. Some clones are missing from TCRdb's copy, which holds only in-frame ones; the method was immunoSEQ multiplex PCR. The table has tens of thousands of clones, 57% seen once; the top ten hold over 12%. The source material was PBMCs, sampled after 12 months of ibrutinib treatment. The receptor source for this set is a human donor with chronic lymphocytic leukemia. CDR3s leave out the opening cysteine and the closing phenylalanine or tryptophan.

cdr3_length: 12
j_call: TRBJ1-1
v_call: TRBV6-5
cdr3_aa: ASVTLGVNTEAF

cdr3_length: 12
j_call: TRBJ1-2
v_call: TRBV11-3
cdr3_aa: ASSYAKNNYGYT

cdr3_length: 14
j_call: TRBJ2-1
v_call: TRBV18
cdr3_aa: ASSPLGTSGNNEQF

cdr3_length: 12
j_call: TRBJ1-1
v_call: TRBV28
cdr3_aa: ASSPALRGTEAF

cdr3_length: 10
j_call: TRBJ2-5
v_call: TRBV19
cdr3_aa: ASSIRGETQY

cdr3_length: 11
j_call: TRBJ2-3
v_call: TRBV13
cdr3_aa: ASSLLLPDTQY

cdr3_length: 13
j_call: TRBJ1-5
v_call: TRBV28
cdr3_aa: ASSNAGARNQPQH

cdr3_length: 11
j_call: TRBJ1-1
v_call: TRBV6-1
cdr3_aa: ASRMTENTEAF

cdr3_length: 10
j_call: TRBJ2-2
v_call: TRBV5-6
cdr3_aa: ASSRGTGELF

cdr3_length: 11
j_call: -
v_call: TRBV30
cdr3_aa: AWARGTSYEQY

cdr3_length: 10
j_call: TRBJ1-1
v_call: TRBV25-1
cdr3_aa: ASSELDTEAF

cdr3_length: 10
j_call: TRBJ2-3
v_call: TRBV29-1
cdr3_aa: SVEDPLDTQY

cdr3_length: 12
j_call: TRBJ2-5
v_call: TRBV9
cdr3_aa: ASSPTGRAWGQY

cdr3_length: 12
j_call: TRBJ1-5
v_call: TRBV2
cdr3_aa: ASSPGQGYQPQH

cdr3_length: 14
j_call: TRBJ1-6
v_call: TRBV5-5
cdr3_aa: ASSRGTGQPNSPLH

cdr3_length: 12
j_call: TRBJ2-2
v_call: TRBV6-6
cdr3_aa: ASSYLGSTGELF